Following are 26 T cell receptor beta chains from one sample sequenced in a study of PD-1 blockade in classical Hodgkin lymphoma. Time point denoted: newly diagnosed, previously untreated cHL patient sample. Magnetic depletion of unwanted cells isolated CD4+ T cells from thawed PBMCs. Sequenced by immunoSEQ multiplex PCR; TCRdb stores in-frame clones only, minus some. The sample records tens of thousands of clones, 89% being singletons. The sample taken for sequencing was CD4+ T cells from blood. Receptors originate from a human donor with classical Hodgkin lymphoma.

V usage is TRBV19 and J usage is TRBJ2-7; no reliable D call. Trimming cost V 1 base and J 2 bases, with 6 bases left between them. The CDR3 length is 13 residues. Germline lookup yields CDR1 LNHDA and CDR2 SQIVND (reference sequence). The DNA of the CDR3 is TGTGCCAGTAGTATAGGGAGTCCCTACGAGCAGTACTTC. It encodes CASSIGSPYEQYF.

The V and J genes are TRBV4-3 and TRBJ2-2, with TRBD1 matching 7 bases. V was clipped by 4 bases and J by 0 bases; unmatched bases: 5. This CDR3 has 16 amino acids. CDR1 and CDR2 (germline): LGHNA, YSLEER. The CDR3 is CASSRWTGTNTGELFF. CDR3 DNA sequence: TGCGCCAGCAGCCGATGGACAGGAACGAACACCGGGGAGCTGTTTTTT.

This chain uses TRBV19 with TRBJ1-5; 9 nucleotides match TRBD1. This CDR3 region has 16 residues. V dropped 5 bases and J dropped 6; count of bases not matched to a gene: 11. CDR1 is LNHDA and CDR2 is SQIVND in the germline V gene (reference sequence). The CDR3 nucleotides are TGTGCCAGTAGTCCCTCGTGGGACAGGGAGAGTCAGCCCCAGCATTTT. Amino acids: CASSPSWDRESQPQHF.

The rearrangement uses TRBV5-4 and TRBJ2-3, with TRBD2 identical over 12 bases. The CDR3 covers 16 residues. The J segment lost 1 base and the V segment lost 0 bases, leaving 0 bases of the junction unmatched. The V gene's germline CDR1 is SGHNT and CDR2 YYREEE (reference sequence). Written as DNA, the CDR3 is TGTGCCAGCAGCTTGGGGACTAGCGGGGGCACAGATACGCAGTATTTT. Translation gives CASSLGTSGGTDTQYF.

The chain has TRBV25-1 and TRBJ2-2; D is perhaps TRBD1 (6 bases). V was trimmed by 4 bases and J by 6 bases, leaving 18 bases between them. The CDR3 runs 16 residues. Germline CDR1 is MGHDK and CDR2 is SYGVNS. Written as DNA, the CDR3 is TGTGCCAGCAGTGGTCCCCAGGGGCGGCATTCCGGGGAGCTGTTTTTT. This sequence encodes CASSGPQGRHSGELFF.

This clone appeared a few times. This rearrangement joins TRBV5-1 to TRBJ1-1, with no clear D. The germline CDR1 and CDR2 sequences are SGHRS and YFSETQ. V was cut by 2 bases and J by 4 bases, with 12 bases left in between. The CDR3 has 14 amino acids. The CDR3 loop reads CASSFGLEVTEAFF. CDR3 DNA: TGCGCCAGCAGCTTTGGACTCGAGGTCACTGAAGCTTTCTTT.

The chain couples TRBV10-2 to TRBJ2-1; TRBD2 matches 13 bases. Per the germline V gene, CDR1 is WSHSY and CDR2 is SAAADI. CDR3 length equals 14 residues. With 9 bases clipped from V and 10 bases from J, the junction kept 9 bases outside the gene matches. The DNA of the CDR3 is TGCGCCAGTAAACCGGGACTAGCGGGACGCGAGCAGTTCTTC. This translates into CASKPGLAGREQFF.

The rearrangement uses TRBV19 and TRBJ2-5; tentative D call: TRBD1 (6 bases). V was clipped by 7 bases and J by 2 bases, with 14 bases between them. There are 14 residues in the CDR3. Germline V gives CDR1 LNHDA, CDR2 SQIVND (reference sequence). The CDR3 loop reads CASTPTGFQETQYF. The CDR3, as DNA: TGTGCCAGTACTCCGACAGGATTTCAAGAGACCCAGTACTTC.

In DNA form, the CDR3 reads TGTGCCAGCAGCCGCAAAGGGACAGTGAACACCGGGGAGCTGTTTTTT. It specifies CASSRKGTVNTGELFF. The rearrangement joins TRBV5-6 to TRBJ2-2, with 7 bases aligning to TRBD1. V was clipped by 4 bases and J by 1 base; unmatched bases: 7. This CDR3 region has 16 residues. Germline CDR1 SGHDT, CDR2 YYEEEE.

CDR3 residues: CASLRRTDTQYF. As DNA, the CDR3 is TGTGCCAGCTTGAGAAGAACAGATACGCAGTATTTT. V and J are TRBV2 and TRBJ2-3; D unresolved. The CDR3 loop spans 12 amino acids. Trimming shortened V by 8 bases and J by 3 bases, and 9 bases separated the two germline ends. CDR1 is SNHLY and CDR2 is FYNNEI in the germline V gene.

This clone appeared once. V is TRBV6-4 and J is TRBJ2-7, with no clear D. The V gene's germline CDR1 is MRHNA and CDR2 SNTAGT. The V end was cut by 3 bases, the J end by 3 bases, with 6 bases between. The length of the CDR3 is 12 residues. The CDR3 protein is CASSEPRYEQYF. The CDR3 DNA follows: TGTGCCAGCAGTGAACCCCGCTACGAGCAGTACTTC.

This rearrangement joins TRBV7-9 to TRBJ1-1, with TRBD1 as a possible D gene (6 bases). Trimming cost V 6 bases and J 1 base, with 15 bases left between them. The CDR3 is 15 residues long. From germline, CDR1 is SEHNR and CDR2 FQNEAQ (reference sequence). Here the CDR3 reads CASSPVTGRNTEAFF. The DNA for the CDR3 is TGTGCCAGCAGTCCTGTTACAGGGCGGAACACTGAAGCTTTCTTT.

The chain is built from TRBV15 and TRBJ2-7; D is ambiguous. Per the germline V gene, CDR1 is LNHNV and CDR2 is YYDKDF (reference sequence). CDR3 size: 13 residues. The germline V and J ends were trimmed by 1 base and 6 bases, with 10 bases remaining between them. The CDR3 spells CATSRGPYPEQYF. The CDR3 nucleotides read TGTGCCACCAGCAGAGGACCTTATCCCGAGCAGTACTTC.

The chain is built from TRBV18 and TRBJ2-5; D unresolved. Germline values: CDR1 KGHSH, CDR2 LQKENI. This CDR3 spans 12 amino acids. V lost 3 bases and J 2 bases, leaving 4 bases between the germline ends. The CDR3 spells CASSPYQETQYF. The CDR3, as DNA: TGTGCCAGCTCACCCTATCAAGAGACCCAGTACTTC. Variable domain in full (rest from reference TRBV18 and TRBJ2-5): NAGVMQNPRHLVRRRGQEARLRCSPMKGHSHVYWYRQLPEEGLKFMVYLQKENIIDESGMPKERFSAEFPKEGPSILRIQQVVRGDSAAYFCASSPYQETQYFGPGTRLLVL.

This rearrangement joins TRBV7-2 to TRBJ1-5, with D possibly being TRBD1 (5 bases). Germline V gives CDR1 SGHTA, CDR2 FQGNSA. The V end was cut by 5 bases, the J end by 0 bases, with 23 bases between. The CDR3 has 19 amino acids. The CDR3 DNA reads TGTGCCAGCAGCCTTGGAGTGGGAACAGGTGTTTATAGCAATCAGCCCCAGCATTTT. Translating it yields CASSLGVGTGVYSNQPQHF.

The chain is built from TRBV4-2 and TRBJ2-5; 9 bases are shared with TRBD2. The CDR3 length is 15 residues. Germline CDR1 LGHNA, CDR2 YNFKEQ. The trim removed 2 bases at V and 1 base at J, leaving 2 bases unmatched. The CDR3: CASSQTTSGQETQYF. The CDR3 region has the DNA TGTGCCAGCAGCCAAACGACTAGCGGCCAAGAGACCCAGTACTTC.

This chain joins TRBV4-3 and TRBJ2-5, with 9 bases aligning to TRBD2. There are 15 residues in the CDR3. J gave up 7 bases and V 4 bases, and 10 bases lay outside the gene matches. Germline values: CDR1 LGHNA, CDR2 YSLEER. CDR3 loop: CASSRDLAGPGTQYF. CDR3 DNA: TGCGCCAGCAGCCGAGACCTAGCGGGGCCCGGGACCCAGTACTTC.

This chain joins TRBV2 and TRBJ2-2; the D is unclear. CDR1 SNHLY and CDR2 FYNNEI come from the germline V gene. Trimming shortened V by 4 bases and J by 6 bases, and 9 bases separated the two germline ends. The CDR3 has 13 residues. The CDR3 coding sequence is TGTGCCAGCAGTGTATCCCGGGCCGGGGAGCTGTTTTTT. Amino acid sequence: CASSVSRAGELFF.

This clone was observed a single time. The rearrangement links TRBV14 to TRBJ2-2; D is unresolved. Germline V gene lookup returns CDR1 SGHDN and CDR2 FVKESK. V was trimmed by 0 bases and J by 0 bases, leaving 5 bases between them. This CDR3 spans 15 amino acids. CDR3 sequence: CASSQDWSNTGELFF. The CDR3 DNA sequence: TGTGCCAGCAGCCAAGATTGGTCGAACACCGGGGAGCTGTTTTTT.

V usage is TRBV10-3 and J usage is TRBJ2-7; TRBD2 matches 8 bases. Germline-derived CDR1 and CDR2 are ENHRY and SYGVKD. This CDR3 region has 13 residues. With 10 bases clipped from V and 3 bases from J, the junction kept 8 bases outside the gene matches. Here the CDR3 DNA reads TGTGCCACTGGAGCGGGAGAATTCTACGAGCAGTACTTC. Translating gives CATGAGEFYEQYF.

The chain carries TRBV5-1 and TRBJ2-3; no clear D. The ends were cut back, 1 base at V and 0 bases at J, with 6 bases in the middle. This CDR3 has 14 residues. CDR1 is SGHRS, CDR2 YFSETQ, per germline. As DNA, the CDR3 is TGCGCCAGCAGCTTGACGGCTAGCACAGATACGCAGTATTTT. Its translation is CASSLTASTDTQYF.

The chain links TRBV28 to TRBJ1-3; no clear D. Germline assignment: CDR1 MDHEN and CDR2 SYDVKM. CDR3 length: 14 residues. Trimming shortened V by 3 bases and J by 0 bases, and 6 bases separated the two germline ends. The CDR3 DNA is TGTGCCAGCAGTTTGCGGAGCTCTGGAAACACCATATATTTT. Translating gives CASSLRSSGNTIYF.

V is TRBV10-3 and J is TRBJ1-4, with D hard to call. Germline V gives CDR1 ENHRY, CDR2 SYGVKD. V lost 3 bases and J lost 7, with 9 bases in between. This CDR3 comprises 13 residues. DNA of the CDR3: TGTGCCATCAGTGATGGGGAGGGTGAAAAACTGTTTTTT. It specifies CAISDGEGEKLFF.

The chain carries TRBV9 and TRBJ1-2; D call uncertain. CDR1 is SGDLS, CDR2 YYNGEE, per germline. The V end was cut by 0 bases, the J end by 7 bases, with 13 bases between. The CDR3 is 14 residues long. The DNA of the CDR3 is TGTGCCAGCAGCGTAGATGCACTCCTTACTGGCTACACCTTC. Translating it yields CASSVDALLTGYTF.

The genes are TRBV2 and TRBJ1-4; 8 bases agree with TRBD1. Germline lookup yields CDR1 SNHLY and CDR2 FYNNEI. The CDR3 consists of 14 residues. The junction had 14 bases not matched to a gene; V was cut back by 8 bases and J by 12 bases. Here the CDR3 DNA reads TGTGCCAGCGGTCAGACAGGGGTGGGTCGGGAACTGTTTTTT. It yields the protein CASGQTGVGRELFF.

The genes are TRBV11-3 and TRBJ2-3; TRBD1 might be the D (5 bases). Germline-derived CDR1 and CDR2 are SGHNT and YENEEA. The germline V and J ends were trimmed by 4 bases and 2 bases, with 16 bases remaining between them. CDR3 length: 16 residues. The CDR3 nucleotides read TGTGCCAGCAGCTCATCATGGGGCAGCCTCACAGATACGCAGTATTTT. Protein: CASSSSWGSLTDTQYF.